A selection of T cell receptor beta chains follows, all from one sample in a study of blood T cell repertoires in COVID-19. Some clones are missing from TCRdb's copy, which holds only in-frame ones; the method was immunoSEQ multiplex PCR. The data show roughly 75,000 clones, over 75% seen once. The sample taken for sequencing was peripheral blood. The origin of the receptors is a man between 45 and 60 years old with acute or convalescent COVID-19. Each CDR3 is given with its conserved first and last residue. Fields, in order: CDR3 protein, clone size, V gene. Clone size, where shown, is once, few, many, or a class for clones that have expanded.

CDR3 protein: CASSLGTSGSTDTQYF
clone size: NA
V gene: TRBV5-1

CDR3 protein: CASSSRTGGPYGYTF
clone size: NA
V gene: TRBV7-2

CDR3 protein: CATRANNSPLHF
clone size: NA
V gene: TRBV10-3

CDR3 protein: CASSLWTGGNYGYTF
clone size: once
V gene: TRBV28

CDR3 protein: CASSLNTGYEQYF
clone size: NA
V gene: TRBV11-3

CDR3 protein: CASGLHRDRATGATQYF
clone size: NA
V gene: TRBV12-5

CDR3 protein: CASRYTGVVKPQHF
clone size: NA
V gene: TRBV2

CDR3 protein: CASSSGATNEKLFF
clone size: NA
V gene: TRBV5-6

CDR3 protein: CASSYSRTGLNTEAFF
clone size: NA
V gene: TRBV6-2/TRBV6-3

CDR3 protein: CASSPSSSGNTIYF
clone size: NA
V gene: TRBV5-5

CDR3 protein: CASSQDKGARGYTF
clone size: few
V gene: TRBV4-2

CDR3 protein: CASSRDTYYGYTF
clone size: once
V gene: TRBV18

CDR3 protein: CASSQEAQGVLDTQYF
clone size: NA
V gene: TRBV4-2

CDR3 protein: CASSLKEGWNYGYTF
clone size: NA
V gene: TRBV7-9

CDR3 protein: CASRAYNEQFF
clone size: NA
V gene: TRBV6-5

CDR3 protein: CASSYSKWAAYEQYF
clone size: few
V gene: TRBV6-5

CDR3 protein: CASRVEGSYNSPLHF
clone size: NA
V gene: TRBV3-1/TRBV3-2

CDR3 protein: CASSLRGTNTEAFF
clone size: NA
V gene: TRBV7-2

CDR3 protein: CAIRGGQGPNSPLHF
clone size: few
V gene: TRBV10-3

CDR3 protein: CASNSLGLDRGDYRAFF
clone size: once
V gene: TRBV19

CDR3 protein: CASSSTGTEAFF
clone size: NA
V gene: TRBV6-2/TRBV6-3

CDR3 protein: CASRMGSGGYTF
clone size: few
V gene: TRBV27

CDR3 protein: CASSRWEETGELFF
clone size: NA
V gene: TRBV27

CDR3 protein: CASSELYGYTF
clone size: few
V gene: TRBV6-1

CDR3 protein: CASRRTGSYEQYF
clone size: NA
V gene: TRBV6-5

CDR3 protein: CASSQAAPSGLGETYGYTF
clone size: NA
V gene: TRBV4-2

CDR3 protein: CASSLRDRGLNEQFF
clone size: NA
V gene: TRBV28

CDR3 protein: CASSGLAGAYNEQFF
clone size: NA
V gene: TRBV5-1

CDR3 protein: CASSSPPVNSGNTIYF
clone size: NA
V gene: TRBV7-6

CDR3 protein: CASSLNLQGGGYTF
clone size: few
V gene: TRBV7-3

CDR3 protein: CASTLTGSEQYF
clone size: NA
V gene: TRBV5-6

CDR3 protein: CASSLRTSGTTDTQYF
clone size: NA
V gene: TRBV7-6

CDR3 protein: CASSGGTANSPLHF
clone size: NA
V gene: TRBV5-1

CDR3 protein: CSASPRGLGTGELFF
clone size: NA
V gene: TRBV20-1

CDR3 protein: CASSERRPGANVLTF
clone size: NA
V gene: TRBV6-2/TRBV6-3

CDR3 protein: CATSDSGSGDTEAFF
clone size: NA
V gene: TRBV24-1

CDR3 protein: CASSARDRLNNEQFF
clone size: NA
V gene: TRBV9

CDR3 protein: CASSSRDRGTEAFF
clone size: NA
V gene: TRBV13

CDR3 protein: CASSLAVARGTGELFF
clone size: once
V gene: TRBV7-2

CDR3 protein: CASSPISSGVGENGYTF
clone size: NA
V gene: TRBV3-1/TRBV3-2

CDR3 protein: CASSKLAGGETQYF
clone size: NA
V gene: TRBV6-5